A single sample is the source of the 7 T cell receptor beta chains below, sequenced in a study of T cell responses to AZD1222 COVID-19 vaccine. Here immunoSEQ multiplex PCR was the method, and the copy in TCRdb shows in-frame clones only, minus some. The sample lists about 84,000 clones, 70% to 90% occurring once. Material: peripheral blood, obtained 28 days after the second AZD1222 dose. These receptors all stem from an adult who received the AZD1222 COVID-19 vaccine.

This CDR3 reads CASSPPGATSGYNEQFF. As DNA, the CDR3 is TGTGCCAGCAGCCCGCCCGGCGCGACTAGCGGGTACAATGAGCAGTTCTTC. The V call is TRBV3-1 (or the pseudogene TRBV3-2), the J call TRBJ2-1, with 10 bases that match TRBD2. The CDR3 totals 17 residues. V lost 4 bases, J lost 4 bases, and 10 bases stayed unmatched. Germline V lookup: CDR1 LGHDT, CDR2 YNNKEL (reference sequence).

This chain links TRBV27 with TRBJ2-2; possibly TRBD1 for D (6 bases). Trimming removed 7 bases at V and 5 bases at J, with 23 bases between. This CDR3 region has 17 residues. Per germline, CDR1 MNHEY and CDR2 SMNVEV (reference sequence). The CDR3 nucleotides read TGTGCCAGCAAAACTCTCTCAGGGACAACTCTTACCGGGGAGCTGTTTTTT. Translation: CASKTLSGTTLTGELFF.

This chain uses TRBV30 with TRBJ2-3; TRBD1 aligns across 9 bases. After removal of 2 bases from V and 12 bases from J, the junction contained 12 bases not matched to a gene. Germline lookup yields CDR1 GTSNPN and CDR2 SVGIG (reference sequence). This CDR3 is built from 14 residues. Here the CDR3 reads CAWSKGQGDSYQYF. The CDR3 region has the DNA TGTGCCTGGAGTAAGGGACAGGGAGACTCATATCAGTATTTT.

The V gene is TRBV7-2, the J gene TRBJ2-1; D tentatively reads TRBD1 or TRBD2 (5 bases each). Germline CDR1 reads SGHTA; CDR2 reads FQGNSA. The CDR3 length is 13 residues. V lost 7 bases and J 5 bases, leaving 12 bases between the germline ends. DNA of the CDR3: TGTGCCAGCAACCGGGACGGGAACAATGAGCAGTTCTTC. This sequence encodes CASNRDGNNEQFF.

The chain carries TRBV5-1 and TRBJ2-5, with unresolved D. CDR1 SGHRS and CDR2 YFSETQ come from the germline V gene. There are 13 residues in the CDR3. V dropped 4 bases and J dropped 5 bases, with 12 bases sitting between them. The CDR3, as DNA: TGCGCCAGCAGCGCTCAGCCACAGGAGACCCAGTACTTC. Its protein is CASSAQPQETQYF. Full variable domain (rest looked up from reference TRBV5-1 and TRBJ2-5): KAGVTQTPRYLIKTRGQQVTLSCSPISGHRSVSWYQQTPGQGLQFLFEYFSETQRNKGNFPGRFSGRQFSNSRSEMNVSTLELGDSALYLCASSAQPQETQYFGPGTRLLVL.

The chain is built from TRBV5-4 and TRBJ1-2; 7 bases are shared with TRBD1. V gave up 7 bases and J gave up 4 bases; unmatched junction bases: 4. The CDR3 is 12 residues long. Germline assignment: CDR1 SGHNT and CDR2 YYREEE (reference sequence). The CDR3: CASRDSPYGYTF. For the CDR3, the DNA is TGTGCCAGCCGGGACAGCCCCTATGGCTACACCTTC.

The chain carries TRBV5-6 and TRBJ2-4, with D maybe TRBD1 (6 bases). Trimming cost V 3 bases and J 9 bases, with 13 bases left between them. There are 13 residues in the CDR3. Looked up from germline, CDR1 is SGHDT and CDR2 is YYEEEE. CDR3 protein: CASSSYRDSIQYF. CDR3 sequence (DNA): TGTGCCAGCAGCTCTTACAGGGATAGCATTCAGTACTTC. Variable domain in full (rest from reference TRBV5-6 and TRBJ2-4): DAGVTQSPTHLIKTRGQQVTLRCSPKSGHDTVSWYQQALGQGPQFIFQYYEEEERQRGNFPDRFSGHQFPNYSSELNVNALLLGDSALYLCASSSYRDSIQYFGAGTRLSVL.